This is a list of T cell receptor beta chains from one sample in a study of T cell changes during pregnancy in multiple sclerosis. The assay was immunoSEQ multiplex PCR, and TCRdb's table has in-frame clones only and misses some. The repertoire holds about 93,000 clones, with approximately 92% as singletons. The sample in question was peripheral blood, obtained after pregnancy. These TCRs come from a female donor with multiple sclerosis, enrolled in a pregnancy study. The CDR3 runs from the conserved cysteine through the conserved F or W. The D gene is left open where the match is weak. Part of the rows lack a size; the others show once, few, many or a class for expanded clones.

>TRBJ2-7|-|TRBV11-2|TRBD2
CASSFPGLAYEQYF
TGTGCCAGCAGCTTCCCGGGACTAGCCTACGAGCAGTACTTC
>TRBJ1-6|once|TRBV6-1|TRBD1
CASSDRDRGSSYNSPLHF
TGTGCCAGCAGTGATAGGGACAGGGGGAGCTCCTATAATTCACCCCTCCACTTT
>TRBJ1-2|-|TRBV6-5|TRBD1
CASSYLQGGLYGYTF
TGTGCCAGCAGTTATCTACAGGGGGGACTCTATGGCTACACCTTC
>TRBJ2-2|once|TRBV4-3|TRBD2
CASSQAAGLAGDNTGELFF
TGCGCCAGCAGCCAAGCGGCGGGACTAGCGGGGGACAACACCGGGGAGCTGTTTTTT
>TRBJ2-1|-|TRBV14|-
CASSQRTFNEQFF
TGTGCCAGCAGCCAAAGGACTTTCAATGAGCAGTTCTTC
>TRBJ1-5|-|TRBV10-3|TRBD1
CAISAQGTDSNQPQHF
TGTGCCATCAGTGCACAGGGGACAGATAGCAATCAGCCCCAGCATTTT
>TRBJ1-3|-|TRBV9|TRBD1
CASSGTGVSGNTIYF
TGTGCCAGCAGCGGGACAGGGGTGAGCGGAAACACCATATATTTT
>TRBJ1-6|-|TRBV5-6|-
CASSLPVSKSSYNSPLHF
TGTGCCAGCAGCTTGCCTGTATCGAAGAGCTCCTATAATTCACCCCTCCACTTT
>TRBJ1-1|-|TRBV6-6|-
CASNRFEGGTEAFF
TGTGCCAGCAATCGGTTTGAAGGAGGCACTGAAGCTTTCTTT
>TRBJ2-7|-|TRBV18|-
CASSPLDSTYEQYF
TGTGCCAGCTCACCCCTCGATAGTACCTACGAGCAGTACTTC
>TRBJ1-2|-|TRBV5-8|-
CASDSTTNYGYTF
TGTGCCAGCGACAGCACTACTAACTATGGCTACACCTTC
>TRBJ2-4|-|TRBV11-3|-
CASSTREHSRQGVSNIQYF
TGTGCCAGCAGCACACGGGAGCACAGCCGACAGGGTGTTTCGAACATTCAGTACTTC
>TRBJ2-1|-|TRBV7-6|TRBD2
CATGGSYNEQFF
TGTGCCACGGGGGGCTCCTACAATGAGCAGTTCTTC
>TRBJ1-4|-|TRBV7-7|TRBD1
CASSAGGSREKLFF
TGTGCCAGCAGTGCAGGGGGATCCCGTGAAAAACTGTTTTTT
>TRBJ2-1|-|TRBV7-9|TRBD2
CASSPSRLAGVYNEQFF
TGTGCCAGCAGCCCATCGAGACTAGCGGGAGTTTACAATGAGCAGTTCTTC
>TRBJ2-1|once|TRBV7-9|TRBD2
CASSLAWSAGGQVDNEQFF
TGTGCCAGCAGCTTAGCGTGGTCGGCGGGGGGGCAGGTTGACAATGAGCAGTTCTTC
>TRBJ1-2|-|TRBV11-2|-
CASSSGAGYGYTF
TGTGCCAGCAGCTCAGGGGCCGGCTATGGCTACACCTTC
>TRBJ1-1|few|TRBV30|TRBD1
CASHRGGSEAFF
TGTGCCTCACACAGGGGGGGCTCTGAAGCTTTCTTT
>TRBJ2-1|-|TRBV5-1|-
CASSLSGDNLNEQFF
TGCGCCAGCAGCTTGTCAGGGGATAACCTCAATGAGCAGTTCTTC
>TRBJ2-1|-|TRBV7-2|TRBD1
CASSLGQGAYNEQFF
TGTGCCAGCAGCTTGGGACAGGGGGCCTACAATGAGCAGTTCTTC
>TRBJ1-1|few|TRBV14|-
CASTPRGFGEAFF
TGTGCCAGCACCCCTCGAGGTTTCGGTGAAGCTTTCTTT
>TRBJ1-5|-|TRBV30|-
CAWRLGQNQPQHF
TGTGCCTGGAGGCTGGGGCAGAATCAGCCCCAGCATTTT
>TRBJ2-3|-|TRBV11-2|-
CASSLLSADTQYF
TGTGCCAGCAGCTTACTGAGCGCAGATACGCAGTATTTT
>TRBJ2-1|-|TRBV6-4|TRBD2
CASSALAGGYNEQFF
TGTGCCAGCAGTGCGCTAGCGGGGGGCTACAATGAGCAGTTCTTC
>TRBJ1-6|-|TRBV6-5|TRBD1
CASKLDRDYNSPLHF
TGTGCCAGCAAGTTGGACAGGGATTATAATTCACCCCTCCACTTT
>TRBJ1-2|-|TRBV19|-
CASSIAGHGYTF
TGTGCCAGTAGTATAGCTGGGCATGGCTACACCTTC
>TRBJ2-2|-|TRBV7-2|TRBD2
CASSLQLAGGSGELFF
TGTGCCAGCAGCCTACAACTAGCGGGGGGGTCGGGGGAGCTGTTTTTT
>TRBJ2-7|-|TRBV7-6|TRBD2
CASSKSTGGQVEQYF
TGTGCCAGCAGCAAAAGCACGGGGGGGCAGGTCGAGCAGTACTTC
>TRBJ2-5|-|TRBV7-8|-
CASSLAARQETQYF
TGTGCCAGCAGCTTAGCGGCTCGCCAAGAGACCCAGTACTTC
>TRBJ1-1|-|TRBV6-1|TRBD1
CASSVGGVVTEAFF
TGTGCCAGCAGTGTAGGGGGCGTTGTCACTGAAGCTTTCTTT
>TRBJ1-1|-|TRBV9|-
CASSPPGGGSTEAFF
TGTGCCAGCAGCCCACCTGGGGGGGGATCCACTGAAGCTTTCTTT
>TRBJ1-2|-|TRBV18|TRBD1
CASSPGPATGDSGTF
TGTGCCAGCTCACCAGGCCCTGCGACAGGGGATTCTGGCACCTTC
>TRBJ1-1|-|TRBV27|TRBD1
CASSLQGDTEAFF
TGTGCCAGCAGTCTACAGGGGGACACTGAAGCTTTCTTT
>TRBJ1-4|-|TRBV2|TRBD1
CASSRDRGDEKLFF
TGTGCCAGCAGTAGGGACAGGGGAGATGAAAAACTGTTTTTT
>TRBJ1-5|few|TRBV6-5|-
CASSVTDNQPQHF
TGTGCCAGCAGTGTGACAGATAATCAGCCCCAGCATTTT
>TRBJ2-2|-|TRBV5-1|TRBD2
CASTPRGLTSGRSIGELFF
TGCGCCAGCACCCCGCGGGGTCTCACTAGCGGGAGGAGTATCGGGGAGCTGTTTTTT
>TRBJ2-7|-|TRBV11-2|TRBD2
CASSLAAGVIYEQYF
TGTGCCAGCAGCTTAGCGGCGGGAGTAATTTACGAGCAGTACTTC
>TRBJ1-2|-|TRBV6-4|TRBD1
CASSDSGQGFGYTF
TGTGCCAGCAGTGACTCGGGACAGGGTTTCGGCTACACCTTC